This T cell receptor beta chain was identified during a study of CD8+ T cells in alopecia areata. In the study overall: Tofacitinib administration to treated patients was oral, at 5 to 10 mg twice daily. Study outcomes and limitations: Patients showed less clear TCR sequence sharing than mice, possibly partly because of HLA diversity. Alphabeta T cells residing in normal skin are also sequenced in scalp samples.

Sequencing templates came from extracted RNA that was reverse transcribed into cDNA. The repertoire was sequenced with immunoSEQ multiplex PCR; TCRdb's copy has only in-frame clones and lacks some. The profile shows 140,000 to 150,000 clones, roughly half of them singletons. This clone has a single count. Its specificity is unknown. Sorted populations comprised CD4+ and CD8+ T cells obtained from PBMCs. This material consisted of CD4+ T cells sorted from blood, taken at week 0. This clonotype was sampled from a human donor with alopecia areata.

This CDR3 is CALGSLSYEQYF. CDR3 bases: TGTGCCTTAGGCAGCCTCTCCTACGAGCAGTACTTC. The rearrangement joins TRBV30 to TRBJ2-7; D remains ambiguous. CDR1 and CDR2 from the germline V gene are GTSNPN and SVGIG (reference sequence). With 7 bases removed from V and 0 bases from J, the gap between germline ends came to 10 bases. The CDR3 consists of 12 residues.